Presented here are 12 T cell receptor beta chains from one specimen sequenced in a study of vaccination and CD4 T cells after COVID-19. This sample's treatment: roughly 10-day PBMC culture with coronavirus spike peptide pools or control peptides (ViraFEST assay). Cultured CD4+ T-cell DNA underwent Oncomine TCR Beta short-read sequencing. TCRdb used MiXCR to reprocess the PCR reads, holding one entry per CDR3 protein. In the table there are some 18,000 distinct CDR3 sequences, roughly three fifths of which are singletons. Their specific antigens are unknown. Sequenced: CD4+ T cells from blood, cultured in vitro. The source is a human donor who had recovered from COVID-19.

The V gene is TRBV19, the J gene TRBJ2-7; maybe TRBD1 (6 bases). Germline V gene lookup returns CDR1 LNHDA and CDR2 SQIVND (reference sequence). This CDR3 is 15 amino acids long. V dropped 4 bases and J dropped 0 bases, with 13 bases sitting between them. CDR3 sequence (DNA): TGTGCCAGTAGTAGGGGTACAGGGTACTCCTACGAGCAGTACTTC. It is translated as CASSRGTGYSYEQYF.

Only a few counts were recorded for this clonotype. At one boundary the junction diverges from the germline segment, which might be a read error. This sequence joins TRBV7-8 and TRBJ2-1, with a tentative D call TRBD2 (6 bases). CDR3 size: 11 residues. Germline-derived CDR1 and CDR2 are SGHVS and FQNEAQ. The CDR3 DNA sequence: TGTGCCAGCAGCCCAGGGACTTTTGCAGTCTTC. Protein: CASSPGTFAVF. Combining the CDR3 with reference TRBV7-8 and TRBJ2-1 gives the whole variable domain GAGVSQSPRYKVAKRGQDVALRCDPISGHVSLFWYQQALGQGPEFLTYFQNEAQLDKSGLPSDRFFAERPEGSVSTLKIQRTQQEDSAVYLCASSPGTFAVFGPGTRLTVL.

The genes are TRBV7-2 and TRBJ2-7; D is unresolved. Germline values: CDR1 SGHTA, CDR2 FQGNSA. This CDR3 comprises 14 residues. Trimming removed 2 bases from V and 3 bases from J, with 11 bases in between. The CDR3 region is CASSLQYGGYEQYF. The CDR3 DNA sequence: TGTGCCAGCAGCTTACAATACGGCGGCTACGAGCAGTACTTC.

The chain is built from TRBV12-3 or TRBV12-4 and TRBJ2-3, with 10 bases that match TRBD2. The CDR3 consists of 16 residues. Trimming at V came to 5 bases and at J to 1 base, leaving 6 bases not matched to a gene. The CDR3 sequence: CASSPSGTSGTDTQYF. CDR3 sequence (DNA): TGTGCCAGCAGTCCCTCCGGGACTAGCGGCACAGATACGCAGTATTTT.

The rearrangement uses TRBV19 and TRBJ2-5; 12 bases line up with TRBD2. V lost 4 bases, J lost 4 bases, and 13 bases stayed unmatched. The CDR3 runs to 18 residues. The germline gives CDR1 LNHDA, CDR2 SQIVND (reference sequence). The CDR3 nucleotides read TGTGCCAGTAGTACAACCGGACTAGCGGGATCACAATCAGAGACCCAGTACTTC. Translated, it gives CASSTTGLAGSQSETQYF.

This clonotype came up once. The rearrangement links TRBV18 to TRBJ2-5; TRBD1 matches 7 bases. CDR3 length equals 13 residues. V was pared by 6 bases and J by 2 bases, with 3 bases of the junction left unmatched. Germline lookup yields CDR1 KGHSH and CDR2 LQKENI. This CDR3 reads CASSPGQQETQYF. The CDR3 DNA reads as TGTGCCAGCTCCCCGGGACAGCAAGAGACCCAGTACTTC.

The chain is built from TRBV19 and TRBJ1-1; no reliable D call. CDR1 and CDR2 (germline): LNHDA, SQIVND (reference sequence). Trimming removed 8 bases at V and 3 bases at J, with 10 bases between. The CDR3 sequence is 12 residues long. The CDR3 sequence: CASGSQYTEAFF. CDR3 nucleotide sequence: TGTGCCAGTGGGTCGCAGTACACTGAAGCTTTCTTT.

The J gene is TRBJ2-7, the V gene TRBV10-3, with 9 bases matching TRBD1. With V trimmed by 7 bases and J by 2 bases, 6 bases remained unmatched. Germline V gives CDR1 ENHRY, CDR2 SYGVKD. The CDR3 spans 14 residues. Here the CDR3 reads CAIKETGGPYEQYF. CDR3 DNA sequence: TGTGCCATCAAGGAGACAGGGGGTCCCTACGAGCAGTACTTC.

This clonotype was observed a handful of times. The chain couples TRBV7-2 to TRBJ1-2, with 7 bases that match TRBD1. The V and J ends lost 5 bases and 3 bases, in that order; junction bases with no gene match: 3. CDR1 SGHTA and CDR2 FQGNSA come from the germline V gene. CDR3 length: 13 residues. The DNA for the CDR3 is TGTGCCAGCAGCCCGGGACAGTACTATGGCTACACCTTC. Encoded protein: CASSPGQYYGYTF. The full variable domain, its missing parts supplied by reference TRBV7-2 and TRBJ1-2, is GAGVSQSPSNKVTEKGKDVELRCDPISGHTALYWYRQSLGQGLEFLIYFQGNSAPDKSGLPSDRFSAERTGGSVSTLTIQRTQQEDSAVYLCASSPGQYYGYTFGSGTRLTVV.

This clonotype was seen a single time. The chain uses TRBV28 and TRBJ1-2; D gene unclear. V lost 0 bases to trimming and J lost 8 bases, with 16 bases between them. This CDR3 is built from 15 residues. The germline CDR1 and CDR2 sequences are MDHEN and SYDVKM. The CDR3 protein is CASSLWHGGQGGYTF. The DNA for the CDR3 is TGTGCCAGCAGTTTATGGCATGGCGGTCAAGGCGGCTACACCTTC.

V and J are TRBV6-1 and TRBJ1-5; D gene ambiguous. CDR3 length equals 13 residues. Germline V gene sequence: CDR1 MNHNS, CDR2 SASEGT. V lost 4 bases to trimming and J lost 2 bases, with 6 bases between them. The DNA for the CDR3 is TGTGCCAGCAGTGGGCGGCGCAATCAGCCCCAGCATTTT. It translates to CASSGRRNQPQHF.

The chain uses TRBV7-3 and TRBJ2-2, with TRBD1 matching 8 bases. Trimming at V came to 5 bases and at J to 7 bases, leaving 18 bases not matched to a gene. CDR3 length: 18 residues. Germline V gives CDR1 SGHTA, CDR2 FQGTGA. The chain's CDR3 is CASSRNPQGRGQDGELFF. CDR3 nucleotides: TGTGCCAGCAGCCGGAATCCCCAGGGTAGGGGACAGGACGGGGAGCTGTTTTTT.